Each of the 29 T cell receptor beta chains below was sequenced from the same sample in a study of tumor-infiltrating lymphocytes in oesophageal squamous cell carcinoma (dated by TCRdb to about 2016). Library preparation employed PCR. Sequencing took place on an Illumina HiSeq 2000. TCRdb applied fastp at Q25 and MiXCR to the public reads, then kept only in-frame beta chains. Every CDR3 protein is listed once, alongside the most common genes and DNA of its rows. For this sample there are roughly 20,000 distinct CDR3 sequences; around two fifths appear just once. The ten largest make up roughly a fifth of the sample. Input material: esophageal tumor tissue. These receptors were obtained from a male donor with esophageal squamous cell carcinoma.

This clonotype rates as medium-sized (0.01 to 0.1%). The V call is TRBV6-6, the J call TRBJ2-1; 8 bases are shared with TRBD2. CDR3 size: 15 residues. Germline lookup yields CDR1 MNHNY and CDR2 SVGAGI (reference sequence). With 2 bases clipped from V and 0 bases from J, the junction kept 0 bases outside the gene matches. The CDR3 is CASSYGLASYNEQFF. For the CDR3, the DNA is TGTGCCAGCAGTTACGGACTAGCCTCCTACAATGAGCAGTTCTTC.

The chain has TRBV10-1 and TRBJ2-5; weak D call: TRBD1 (6 bases). The J call may be wrong; the DNA end is better matched by TRBJ2-1. The germline CDR1 and CDR2 sequences are WNHNN and SYGVQD (reference sequence). The CDR3 is 15 residues long. Written as DNA, the CDR3 is TGCGCCAGCAGTGGGGGGACAAGGGGTTACAATGAGCAGTTCTTC. Protein: CASSGGTRGYNEQFF.

This clonotype has a count of ten or more. This rearrangement joins TRBV7-9 to TRBJ2-1; 8 bases line up with TRBD1. Germline V lookup: CDR1 SEHNR, CDR2 FQNEAQ (reference sequence). This CDR3 has 14 amino acids. The J segment lost 5 bases and the V segment lost 6 bases, leaving 6 bases of the junction unmatched. CDR3 sequence reads: CASRSGGSDNEQFF. The CDR3 region has the DNA TGTGCCAGCAGATCAGGGGGCTCGGACAATGAGCAGTTCTTC.

Many counts were recorded for this clonotype. V is TRBV20-1 and J is TRBJ1-3, with D perhaps TRBD1 (5 bases). This CDR3 is 14 amino acids long. CDR1 is DFQATT, CDR2 SNEGSKA, per germline (reference sequence). Between the trimmed V and J ends, which lost 3 bases and 4 bases, there was a span of 13 bases. DNA of the CDR3: TGCAGTGCTAGCTACCGGGACCGAGGAAACACCATATATTTT. This gives the protein CSASYRDRGNTIYF.

As concerns this clonotype: This may stem from a read error, because a much larger clone lies one nucleotide away. This sequence joins TRBV18 and TRBJ2-1; 8 nucleotides line up with TRBD2. The J call may be incorrect, as the DNA end agrees better with TRBJ2-7. This CDR3 spans 13 amino acids. Germline V gene data show CDR1 as KGHSH and CDR2 as LQKENI. DNA for the CDR3: TGTGCCAGCTCACCTCGGGGGGGAAATGAGCAGTACTTC. It yields the protein CASSPRGGNEQYF.

V and J are TRBV12-3 or TRBV12-4 and TRBJ2-4; TRBD2 matches 7 bases. Near its end, the DNA agrees better with TRBJ2-1, so the J call may be wrong. The CDR3 is made up of 13 amino acids. CDR3 region: CASRPSGNNEQFF. The DNA for the CDR3 is TGTGCCAGCAGACCTAGCGGTAACAATGAGCAGTTCTTC.

This clonotype was observed once. CDR3 nucleotide sequence: TGTGCCAGCAGTTTGGGCCAGGGGGCTCGGAGTGAGCAGTTCTTC. This sequence encodes CASSLGQGARSEQFF. The V call is TRBV12-3 or TRBV12-4, the J call TRBJ2-5; 8 bases agree with TRBD1. With the DNA end fitting TRBJ2-1 better, the J assignment may be wrong. The CDR3 has 15 amino acids.

This clonotype was seen repeatedly, ten times or more. The V and J genes are TRBV25-1 and TRBJ1-1, with TRBD1 identical over 7 bases. Trimming cost V 7 bases and J 1 base; bases outside gene matches: 6. CDR1 and CDR2 from the germline V gene are MGHDK and SYGVNS. The CDR3 extends over 14 amino acids. CDR3: CASTTGTENTEAFF. CDR3 DNA sequence: TGTGCCAGCACCACCGGGACAGAGAACACTGAAGCTTTCTTT.

The table lists this clonotype with a few counts. The chain employs TRBV9 and TRBJ2-3; TRBD2 agrees at 9 bases. V dropped 6 bases and J dropped 4; count of bases not matched to a gene: 9. Germline assignment: CDR1 SGDLS and CDR2 YYNGEE. The CDR3 contains 15 residues. The CDR3 nucleotides are TGTGCCAGCACACAAGCGGGAGGACTGGCAGATACGCAGTATTTT. It is translated as CASTQAGGLADTQYF. Filled out from reference TRBV9 and TRBJ2-3, the complete variable domain reads DSGVTQTPKHLITATGQRVTLRCSPRSGDLSVYWYQQSLDQGLQFLIQYYNGEERAKGNILERFSAQQFPDLHSELNLSSLELGDSALYFCASTQAGGLADTQYFGPGTRLTVL.

There are many counts of this clonotype. Since a much larger clone is just one base distant, this may be a read error. The chain joins TRBV6-1 to TRBJ2-1, with 11 nucleotides matching TRBD2. The J segment lost 13 bases and the V segment lost 7 bases, leaving 12 bases of the junction unmatched. Germline values: CDR1 MNHNS, CDR2 SASEGT. The CDR3 loop spans 14 amino acids. CDR3 loop: CASTLGLAVETQFF. CDR3 DNA: TGTGCCAGCACCTTGGGACTAGCGGTGGAGACCCAGTTCTTC.

The sample holds a few counts of this clonotype. A read error is possible here, since a much larger clone lies one base away. V and J are TRBV11-2 and TRBJ2-1, with D unresolved. TRBJ2-7 matches the DNA end more closely, so the J call is doubtful. Germline CDR1 SGHAT, CDR2 FQNNGV. The CDR3 has 13 amino acids. CDR3 nucleotides: TGTGCCAGCAGCTTAGTATCAGACAATGAGCAGTACTTC. This encodes CASSLVSDNEQYF.

This clonotype came up many times. The V call is TRBV6-1, the J call TRBJ2-7; D is ambiguous. The CDR3 loop spans 11 amino acids. Germline V gene data show CDR1 as MNHNS and CDR2 as SASEGT. V gave up 3 bases and J gave up 3 bases, with 3 bases separating them. The CDR3 spells CASSELYEQYF. The CDR3 nucleotides are TGTGCCAGCAGTGAGCTCTACGAGCAGTACTTC.

Only one count was recorded for this clonotype. At one end, the junction sequence differs from germline, possibly due to a read error. The chain employs TRBV11-3 and TRBJ1-6; D gene ambiguous. CDR1 and CDR2 (germline): SGHNT, YENEEA. The CDR3 covers 14 residues. The CDR3 sequence: CTSSLTSGSYEQYF. The DNA of the CDR3 is TGTACCAGCAGCTTAACTAGCGGGTCCTACGAGCAGTACTTT.

J is TRBJ1-4 and V is TRBV5-6; D unresolved. The CDR3 runs 16 residues. V was clipped by 4 bases and J by 4 bases, with 17 bases between them. The V gene's germline CDR1 is SGHDT and CDR2 YYEEEE. CDR3 DNA sequence: TGTGCCAGCAGCGTAGCGGGTGGAGGGAATAATGAAAAACTGTTTTTT. Protein product: CASSVAGGGNNEKLFF.

V and J are TRBV9 and TRBJ1-4, with a possible D match to TRBD1 (6 bases). The ends were cut back, 4 bases at V and 4 bases at J, with 11 bases in the middle. This CDR3 comprises 14 residues. The V gene's germline CDR1 is SGDLS and CDR2 YYNGEE. CDR3: CASSKGVYNEKLFF. The CDR3, as DNA: TGTGCCAGCAGCAAGGGGGTATATAATGAAAAACTGTTTTTT.

The chain couples TRBV10-2 to TRBJ2-3, with 10 nucleotides matching TRBD2. The better agreement between TRBJ2-1 and the DNA end casts doubt on the J call. Per germline, CDR1 WSHSY and CDR2 SAAADI. The length of the CDR3 is 15 residues. The CDR3 DNA is TGCGCCAGCAGTGACCGGACTAGCGGCTACAATGAGCAGTTCTTC. Encoded protein: CASSDRTSGYNEQFF.

The sample holds many counts of this clonotype. This could be a read error, since a much larger clone is one nucleotide away. CDR3 sequence reads: CASSATRWETQFF. DNA of the CDR3: TGTGCCAGCAGCGCCACTAGGTGGGAGACCCAGTTCTTC. The chain uses TRBV7-8 and TRBJ2-1; a possible D gene is TRBD2 (5 bases). V lost 5 bases and J 13 bases, leaving 18 bases between the germline ends. CDR1 SGHVS and CDR2 FQNEAQ come from the germline V gene. This CDR3 has 13 residues.

This clonotype has a count of ten or more. Just one base apart from a much larger clone, this may be a read error. This rearrangement joins TRBV11-2 to TRBJ2-5; no clear D. Germline CDR1 reads SGHAT; CDR2 reads FQNNGV. The V end lost 5 bases, the J end lost 11 bases, and 21 bases lay between the germline ends. The CDR3 loop spans 14 amino acids. The CDR3: CASSRVQRVNEQYF. CDR3 nucleotide sequence: TGTGCCAGCAGCCGAGTTCAACGGGTTAATGAGCAGTACTTC.

Ten or more counts support this clonotype. The chain links TRBV6-1 to TRBJ2-1; 9 bases map to TRBD2. Germline V gene data show CDR1 as MNHNS and CDR2 as SASEGT. V lost 5 bases to trimming and J lost 5 bases; unmatched junction nucleotides: 22. This CDR3 is 20 amino acids long. CDR3 in amino acids: CASSYRAPTSTAGGHNEQFF. In nucleotides, the CDR3 is TGTGCCAGCAGTTATAGGGCTCCAACTAGTACGGCGGGGGGGCACAATGAGCAGTTCTTC.

Sample share makes this clonotype medium-sized. The chain has TRBV7-2 and TRBJ2-7, with D possibly TRBD2 on 5 matching bases. Deletions cut 2 bases from V and 11 bases from J, with 22 bases between. Germline V gene data show CDR1 as SGHTA and CDR2 as FQGNSA. The CDR3 extends over 15 amino acids. The CDR3 region has the DNA TGTGCCAGCAGCTTACTGTCGGTTGGCTTTGGGGAGAAGTACTTC. Translating gives CASSLLSVGFGEKYF.

This clonotype was detected only once. The chain is built from TRBV6-1 and TRBJ1-2; 9 bases line up with TRBD1. Germline-derived CDR1 and CDR2 are MNHNS and SASEGT. The CDR3 contains 14 residues. V gave up 3 bases and J gave up 4 bases; unmatched junction bases: 3. CDR3 loop: CASSDPTGGYGYTF. The CDR3 DNA sequence: TGTGCCAGCAGTGACCCGACAGGGGGCTATGGCTACACCTTC.

The CDR3 sequence: CASSLRREYEQYF. The CDR3, as DNA: TGTGCCAGCAGCTTACGGAGGGAATACGAGCAGTACTTC. This chain connects TRBV7-2 to TRBJ2-7, with D perhaps matching TRBD2 (6 bases). Germline CDR1 is SGHTA and CDR2 is FQGNSA. The CDR3 spans 13 residues. V lost 2 bases, J lost 4 bases, and 9 bases lay in between.

V is TRBV20-1 and J is TRBJ2-3; TRBD2 is a possible D gene (5 bases). The ends were cut back, 0 bases at V and 2 bases at J, with 12 bases in the middle. CDR1 is DFQATT and CDR2 is SNEGSKA in the germline V gene (reference sequence). The CDR3 has 15 residues. The CDR3 region has the DNA TGCAGTGCTAGAGATGGGAGAGGCACCACAGATACGCAGTATTTT. This sequence encodes CSARDGRGTTDTQYF.

The rearrangement links TRBV6-6 to TRBJ1-4, with D maybe TRBD1 (5 bases). V lost 6 bases and J lost 5, with 19 bases in between. CDR3 size: 16 residues. Germline lookup yields CDR1 MNHNY and CDR2 SVGAGI (reference sequence). As DNA, the CDR3 is TGTGCCAGCAGAGAAGGGTTTCGGGACGGCAATGAAAAACTGTTTTTT. This sequence encodes CASREGFRDGNEKLFF.

A remark on this clonotype: Possible read error: a much larger clone is one base away. The chain uses TRBV2 and TRBJ2-3; TRBD2 agrees at 8 bases. The J call could be wrong; TRBJ2-7 is a better fit for the DNA end. Germline CDR1 and CDR2: SNHLY and FYNNEI. This CDR3 contains 15 residues. CDR3 DNA: TGTGCCAGCAGTGACCAAGCGGGAGCCTACAATGAGCAGTACTTC. It encodes CASSDQAGAYNEQYF.

This clonotype has at least ten counts. The J gene is TRBJ1-2, the V gene TRBV4-2, with a weak D call TRBD1 (6 bases). The CDR3 is made up of 17 amino acids. V was clipped by 0 bases and J by 8 bases, with 22 bases between them. Germline V gene sequence: CDR1 LGHNA, CDR2 YNFKEQ. CDR3 protein: CASSQERDIRQPRGYTF. CDR3 nucleotide sequence: TGTGCCAGCAGCCAAGAGCGGGACATCCGACAACCTCGAGGCTACACCTTC.

This clonotype was counted only a few times. This sequence joins TRBV20-1 and TRBJ1-2; no clear D. CDR1 is DFQATT and CDR2 is SNEGSKA in the germline V gene (reference sequence). V gave up 6 bases and J gave up 6 bases, with 11 bases separating them. CDR3 length: 11 residues. The CDR3 here is CSATPRDGYTF. The CDR3 coding sequence is TGCAGTGCAACCCCTCGGGATGGCTACACCTTC.

This clonotype was seen at least ten times. Here the CDR3 DNA reads TGTGCCAGCAGTCCCGGACTAGCGGGAACTGAGCAGTTCTTC. Residues: CASSPGLAGTEQFF. The rearrangement joins TRBV3-1 to TRBJ2-1; 12 bases fit TRBD2. This CDR3 spans 14 amino acids. The germline gives CDR1 LGHDT, CDR2 YNNKEL (reference sequence). With V trimmed by 6 bases and J by 9 bases, 6 bases remained unmatched.

This clonotype has a single count. One end of the junction fails to match germline, which may point to a read error. The V and J genes are TRBV11-3 and TRBJ1-1; TRBD1 matches 8 bases. This CDR3 region has 15 residues. The germline CDR1 and CDR2 sequences are SGHNT and YENEEA. The CDR3 DNA reads TGTGCCAGCAGCCCCGGACAGGGTAGAGGCGGGGAGCTGTATTTT. It codes for CASSPGQGRGGELYF.